These 19 T cell receptor beta chains were all obtained from the same sample, sequenced in a study of T cell clones after liver transplantation. TCRdb keeps only in-frame clones here, not all; method: immunoSEQ multiplex PCR. The sample records about 80,000 clones, roughly 82% being singletons. Sample: CD4+ T cells from blood, taken 46 months after liver transplant. These receptors all come from a human patient who received a liver transplant. The graft donor may have given rise to some T cells.

The CDR3 nucleotides read TGTGCCAGCTCACCGCGTTTAGCGAGGAGCTCCTACAATGAGCAGTTCTTC. Its translation: CASSPRLARSSYNEQFF. V and J are TRBV18 and TRBJ2-1; tentative D call: TRBD2 (5 bases). The germline V gene has CDR1 KGHSH and CDR2 LQKENI. The CDR3 spans 17 residues. V was shortened by 3 bases and J by 0 bases, with 15 bases between the two germline ends.

This clone was seen only a few times. The DNA of the CDR3 is TGTGCCACCAGCAGAGGGGTGACAGGGCCCGAGGGCTACACCTTC. Translated, it gives CATSRGVTGPEGYTF. This chain uses TRBV15 with TRBJ1-2; 7 nucleotides align to TRBD1. The CDR3 contains 15 residues. The V and J ends lost 1 base and 8 bases, in that order; junction bases with no gene match: 10. CDR1 LNHNV and CDR2 YYDKDF come from the germline V gene (reference sequence).

V and J are TRBV2 and TRBJ1-4; TRBD1 aligns across 9 bases. Germline assignment: CDR1 SNHLY and CDR2 FYNNEI. There are 13 residues in the CDR3. The ends lost 6 bases at V and 7 bases at J; junction bases unmatched: 3. CDR3 loop: CASRDRGGEKLFF. The CDR3 bases are TGTGCCAGCAGGGACAGGGGCGGTGAAAAACTGTTTTTT.

In DNA, the CDR3 is TGTGCCAGCAGTTTGGAGGGGTTCCGACCGGCCGAGCAGTACTTC. This gives the protein CASSLEGFRPAEQYF. J is TRBJ2-7 and V is TRBV28, with a tentative D call TRBD2 (6 bases). V shed 3 bases and J shed 6 bases, with 18 bases lying between them. Per germline, CDR1 MDHEN and CDR2 SYDVKM. The CDR3 sequence is 15 residues long.

The genes are TRBV10-1 and TRBJ2-3; 11 positions agree with TRBD1. Germline trimming cut 9 bases from V and 5 bases from J; bases unmatched to any gene: 13. The germline CDR1 and CDR2 sequences are WNHNN and SYGVQD (reference sequence). This CDR3 comprises 16 residues. The CDR3 here is CARPRRDRGYQDTQYF. The CDR3 DNA sequence: TGCGCCAGACCACGCCGGGACAGGGGGTATCAAGATACGCAGTATTTT.

The rearrangement uses TRBV18 and TRBJ2-7; no reliable D call. Trimming pared 1 base from V and 5 bases from J, leaving 18 bases between. Germline values: CDR1 KGHSH, CDR2 LQKENI. The CDR3 contains 16 residues. The CDR3 DNA reads TGTGCCAGCTCACCACTTGGATATACTTTAACCAACGAGCAGTACTTC. It specifies CASSPLGYTLTNEQYF.

The chain is built from TRBV15 and TRBJ2-7, with TRBD2 identical over 7 bases. V lost 4 bases and J lost 3; bases outside the gene matches: 6. This CDR3 comprises 14 residues. CDR1 and CDR2 from the germline V gene are LNHNV and YYDKDF (reference sequence). CDR3 region: CATSMRLAGYEQYF. CDR3 bases: TGTGCCACCAGCATGAGACTAGCAGGCTACGAGCAGTACTTC.

This clone has at least ten counts. The chain combines TRBV19 with TRBJ1-1; 7 bases line up with TRBD1. This CDR3 region has 15 residues. The trim removed 7 bases at V and 0 bases at J, leaving 8 bases unmatched. Germline lookup yields CDR1 LNHDA and CDR2 SQIVND (reference sequence). The CDR3 DNA reads TGTGCCAGTAAACGGGACAGTTTTGTGAACACTGAAGCTTTCTTT. It is translated as CASKRDSFVNTEAFF.

This clone was observed a handful of times. CDR3 amino acids: CASTAGTAYNEQFF. In DNA form, the CDR3 reads TGTGCCAGCACGGCCGGGACAGCGTACAATGAGCAGTTCTTC. The chain joins TRBV27 to TRBJ2-1, with TRBD1 matching 7 bases. CDR1 is MNHEY, CDR2 SMNVEV, per germline (reference sequence). This CDR3 spans 14 amino acids. J was trimmed by 4 bases and V by 7 bases; bases with no gene match: 7.

This chain uses TRBV11-2 with TRBJ1-1; TRBD1 agrees at 9 bases. The CDR3 is 16 residues long. Germline-derived CDR1 and CDR2 are SGHAT and FQNNGV. J lost 1 base, V lost 5 bases, and 8 bases had no gene match. The CDR3 nucleotides are TGTGCCAGCAGCAGATTCCGGGACAGGGAGAACACTGAAGCTTTCTTT. It encodes CASSRFRDRENTEAFF.

V gene TRBV18 combines with J gene TRBJ2-7, with TRBD1 matching 9 bases. The CDR3 totals 15 residues. Germline CDR1 and CDR2: KGHSH and LQKENI. V lost 6 bases and J lost 2; bases outside the gene matches: 8. CDR3 sequence reads: CASSGDRARTYEQYF. In nucleotides, the CDR3 is TGTGCCAGCTCTGGGGACAGGGCGAGGACCTACGAGCAGTACTTC.

This chain connects TRBV6-1 to TRBJ1-2; perhaps TRBD1 as D (6 bases). The CDR3 has 13 amino acids. Deletions cut 7 bases from V and 6 bases from J, with 15 bases between. Germline CDR1 is MNHNS and CDR2 is SASEGT. Here the CDR3 DNA reads TGTGCCAGCAACCTACAGGGTTATGATGGCTACACCTTC. Translated, it gives CASNLQGYDGYTF.

The chain couples TRBV14 to TRBJ2-1; the D gene could be TRBD1 or TRBD2 (5 bases each). Per germline, CDR1 SGHDN and CDR2 FVKESK. The germline V and J ends were trimmed by 3 bases and 7 bases, with 13 bases remaining between them. CDR3 length: 14 amino acids. Written as DNA, the CDR3 is TGTGCCAGCAGCCAGGGGGAGACCTGGAATGAGCAGTTCTTC. This translates into CASSQGETWNEQFF. Full variable domain (missing parts from reference TRBV14 and TRBJ2-1): EAGVTQFPSHSVIEKGQTVTLRCDPISGHDNLYWYRRVMGKEIKFLLHFVKESKQDESGMPNNRFLAERTGGTYSTLKVQPAELEDSGVYFCASSQGETWNEQFFGPGTRLTVL.

The gene calls are TRBV5-4 and TRBJ2-1; TRBD2 might be the D (5 bases). Germline CDR1 SGHNT, CDR2 YYREEE (reference sequence). The CDR3 is 15 amino acids. V was cut by 0 bases and J by 7 bases, with 14 bases left in between. The CDR3 DNA sequence: TGTGCCAGCAGCTTGGCAGCGGTGATGGGGAATGAGCAGTTCTTC. Protein sequence: CASSLAAVMGNEQFF.

This clone was detected a few times. This sequence joins TRBV30 and TRBJ1-1, with D unresolved. The CDR3 runs 15 residues. The germline CDR1 and CDR2 sequences are GTSNPN and SVGIG (reference sequence). Trimming took off 5 bases at V and 1 base at J, with 17 bases between the two ends. The CDR3: CAWVGRDPGNTEAFF. The CDR3 coding sequence is TGTGCCTGGGTGGGTCGGGATCCAGGGAACACTGAAGCTTTCTTT.

The J gene is TRBJ2-7, the V gene TRBV19, with unresolved D. This CDR3 is 14 amino acids long. Germline V gene lookup returns CDR1 LNHDA and CDR2 SQIVND (reference sequence). Trimming took off 2 bases at V and 1 base at J, with 9 bases between the two ends. In DNA, the CDR3 is TGTGCCAGTAGTATAACCGGACCATCCTACGAGCAGTACTTC. The encoded protein is CASSITGPSYEQYF.

This clone was counted only a few times. V is TRBV28 and J is TRBJ2-6; D remains ambiguous. Germline loops: CDR1 MDHEN, CDR2 SYDVKM. Trimming took 1 base from V and 2 from J, leaving 6 bases between them. This CDR3 is 15 amino acids long. The CDR3 protein is CASSLLGTGANVLTF. CDR3 coding DNA: TGTGCCAGCAGTTTATTGGGGACTGGGGCCAACGTCCTGACTTTC. Full variable domain (remainder filled in from reference TRBV28 and TRBJ2-6): DVKVTQSSRYLVKRTGEKVFLECVQDMDHENMFWYRQDPGLGLRLIYFSYDVKMKEKGDIPEGYSVSREKKERFSLILESASTNQTSMYLCASSLLGTGANVLTFGAGSRLTVL.

The J gene is TRBJ2-1, the V gene TRBV25-1; tentative D call: TRBD1 (5 bases). CDR1 is MGHDK and CDR2 is SYGVNS in the germline V gene. V dropped 4 bases and J dropped 2 bases, with 9 bases sitting between them. The CDR3 covers 14 residues. The CDR3 bases are TGTGCCAGCAGTGGACCGACAGCCTACAATGAGCAGTTCTTC. Translated: CASSGPTAYNEQFF.

The chain joins TRBV6-5 to TRBJ1-2, with TRBD1 as a possible D gene (5 bases). Germline CDR1 is MNHEY and CDR2 is SVGAGI. Trimming pared 6 bases from V and 8 bases from J, leaving 22 bases between. This CDR3 has 15 amino acids. CDR3: CASSKQVQGRQGYTF. CDR3 coding DNA: TGTGCCAGCAGCAAACAGGTCCAGGGACGTCAAGGCTACACCTTC.